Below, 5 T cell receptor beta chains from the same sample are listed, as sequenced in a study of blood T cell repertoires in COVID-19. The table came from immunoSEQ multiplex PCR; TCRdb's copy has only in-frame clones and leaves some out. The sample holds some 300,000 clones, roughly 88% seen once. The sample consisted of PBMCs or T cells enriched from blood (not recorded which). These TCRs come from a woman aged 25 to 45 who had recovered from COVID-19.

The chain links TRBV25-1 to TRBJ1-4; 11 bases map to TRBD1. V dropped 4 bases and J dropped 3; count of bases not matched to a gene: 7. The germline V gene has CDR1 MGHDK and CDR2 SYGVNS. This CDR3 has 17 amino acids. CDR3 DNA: TGTGCCAGCAGTGCCGGGACAGGGGGAAGAGCTAATGAAAAACTGTTTTTT. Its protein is CASSAGTGGRANEKLFF.

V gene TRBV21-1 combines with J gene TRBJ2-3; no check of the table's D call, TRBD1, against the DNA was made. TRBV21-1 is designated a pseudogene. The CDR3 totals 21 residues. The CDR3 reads CASSKEAGTGFYFFSTDTQYF. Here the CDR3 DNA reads TGTGCCAGCAGCAAAGAAGCAGGGACAGGGTTCTACTTCTTTAGCACAGATACGCAGTATTTT.

CDR3: CASSRGQGVVSGNTIYF. Here the CDR3 DNA reads TGTGCCAGCAGCAGGGGACAGGGGGTCGTATCTGGAAACACCATATATTTT. This rearrangement joins TRBV21-1 to TRBJ1-3; the tabulated D call, TRBD1, remains unverified against the DNA. TRBV21-1 is tagged as a pseudogene. This CDR3 has 17 amino acids.

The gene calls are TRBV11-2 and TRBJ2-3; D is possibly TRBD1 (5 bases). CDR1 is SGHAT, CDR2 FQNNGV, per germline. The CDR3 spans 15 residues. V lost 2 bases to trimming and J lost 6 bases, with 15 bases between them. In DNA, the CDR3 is TGTGCCAGCAGCTTACAACCCAGGGAAGGGGATACGCAGTATTTT. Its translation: CASSLQPREGDTQYF.

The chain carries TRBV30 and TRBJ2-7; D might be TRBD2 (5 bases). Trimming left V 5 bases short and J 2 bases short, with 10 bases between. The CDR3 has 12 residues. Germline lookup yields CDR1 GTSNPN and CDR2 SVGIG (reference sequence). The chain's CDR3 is CAWGTLAYEQYF. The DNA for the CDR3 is TGTGCCTGGGGTACACTAGCCTACGAGCAGTACTTC.